Below are 14 T cell receptor beta chains sequenced from a single sample in a study of vaccination and CD4 T cells after COVID-19. Once obtained from cultured CD4+ T cells, the DNA was sequenced using the Oncomine TCR Beta short-read assay. A single record per CDR3 protein comes from TCRdb applying MiXCR to the PCR reads. In the table there are 25,000 or so distinct CDR3 sequences, 35% to 55% of which are singletons. Treatment given: roughly ten-day PBMC culture with coronavirus spike peptide pools or control peptides (ViraFEST assay). Their specific antigens are unknown. Sequencing used CD4+ T cells from blood, cultured in vitro. Source of these receptors: a human donor who had recovered from COVID-19.

The chain carries TRBV15 and TRBJ1-2, with D tentatively TRBD1 (6 bases). Trimming pared 4 bases from V and 6 bases from J, leaving 18 bases between. This CDR3 spans 15 amino acids. CDR1 is LNHNV and CDR2 is YYDKDF in the germline V gene (reference sequence). The CDR3 coding sequence is TGTGCCACCAGCACCCAAATCACGGGGGCGCATGGCTACACCTTC. Translation gives CATSTQITGAHGYTF.

The CDR3 sequence: CASSLFRNRNQPQHF. CDR3 DNA: TGTGCCAGCAGTTTATTCAGGAATAGGAATCAGCCCCAGCATTTT. The chain combines TRBV28 with TRBJ1-5, with D unresolved. The CDR3 consists of 15 residues. Between the trimmed V and J ends, which lost 1 base and 4 bases, there was a span of 11 bases. Germline V gene lookup returns CDR1 MDHEN and CDR2 SYDVKM. The variable domain in full, with the rest retrieved from reference TRBV28 and TRBJ1-5, is DVKVTQSSRYLVKRTGEKVFLECVQDMDHENMFWYRQDPGLGLRLIYFSYDVKMKEKGDIPEGYSVSREKKERFSLILESASTNQTSMYLCASSLFRNRNQPQHFGDGTRLSIL.

The rearrangement uses TRBV28 and TRBJ2-3; D is unclear. Trimming cost V 6 bases and J 0 bases, with 10 bases left between them. Germline V gene data show CDR1 as MDHEN and CDR2 as SYDVKM. This CDR3 spans 14 amino acids. CDR3 loop: CASRISSSTDTQYF. The CDR3 DNA reads TGTGCCAGCAGAATCAGTTCCAGCACAGATACGCAGTATTTT.

The chain employs TRBV19 and TRBJ2-1; D is ambiguous. V lost 4 bases and J 5 bases, leaving 12 bases between the germline ends. The CDR3 has 14 amino acids. Germline V gives CDR1 LNHDA, CDR2 SQIVND (reference sequence). CDR3 sequence reads: CASSTRSQNNEQFF. In DNA form, the CDR3 reads TGTGCCAGTAGTACCCGAAGTCAGAACAATGAGCAGTTCTTC. The whole variable domain, remainder taken from reference TRBV19 and TRBJ2-1, is DGGITQSPKYLFRKEGQNVTLSCEQNLNHDAMYWYRQDPGQGLRLIYYSQIVNDFQKGDIAEGYSVSREKKESFPLTVTSAQKNPTAFYLCASSTRSQNNEQFFGPGTRLTVL.

J is TRBJ2-7 and V is TRBV28; 11 nucleotides agree with TRBD2. Germline V lookup: CDR1 MDHEN, CDR2 SYDVKM. J gave up 5 bases and V 7 bases, and 10 bases lay outside the gene matches. The CDR3 is 15 amino acids. The CDR3 DNA is TGTGCCAGCACTACTAGCGGGAGAGGGAGGAACGAGCAGTACTTC. Translating it yields CASTTSGRGRNEQYF.

The chain links TRBV5-4 to TRBJ2-7, with TRBD1 matching 12 bases. This CDR3 has 16 residues. Trimming cost V 0 bases and J 4 bases; bases outside gene matches: 5. The germline CDR1 and CDR2 sequences are SGHNT and YYREEE (reference sequence). The CDR3 DNA sequence: TGTGCCAGCAGCTTGGTCGGGGACAGGGGGCGTTACGAGCAGTACTTC. The encoded protein is CASSLVGDRGRYEQYF.

V gene TRBV6-5 combines with J gene TRBJ1-2, with D hard to call. The CDR3 has 11 amino acids. Germline assignment: CDR1 MNHEY and CDR2 SVGAGI. V lost 4 bases and J lost 8, with 8 bases in between. The CDR3 protein is CASSSTGGYTF. In nucleotides, the CDR3 is TGTGCCAGCAGTTCCACTGGGGGCTACACCTTC.

The chain links TRBV20-1 to TRBJ2-3; D may be TRBD2 (7 bases). Looked up from germline, CDR1 is DFQATT and CDR2 is SNEGSKA (reference sequence). V shed 7 bases and J shed 5 bases, with 19 bases lying between them. The CDR3 covers 14 residues. The CDR3 DNA follows: TGCAGTGGGCCTAGCGGACAAGGGGGAGATACGCAGTATTTT. Residues: CSGPSGQGGDTQYF.

This clonotype was detected a few times. The chain links TRBV19 to TRBJ1-5; D gene unclear. V dropped 7 bases and J dropped 6 bases, with 13 bases sitting between them. There are 13 residues in the CDR3. CDR1 is LNHDA and CDR2 is SQIVND in the germline V gene (reference sequence). The CDR3 spells CASNIRGSQPQHF. The CDR3 DNA reads TGTGCCAGTAACATACGCGGTTCTCAGCCCCAGCATTTT.

The chain employs TRBV5-1 and TRBJ2-3, with D perhaps assigned TRBD1 or TRBD2 (6 bases each). CDR3 length: 14 residues. The ends were cut back, 0 bases at V and 4 bases at J, with 9 bases in the middle. Per germline, CDR1 SGHRS and CDR2 YFSETQ. The DNA of the CDR3 is TGCGCCAGCAGCTTGGAAAGGGGGGCAGATACGCAGTATTTT. It specifies CASSLERGADTQYF.

The chain combines TRBV7-3 with TRBJ2-3; D is possibly TRBD1 (5 bases). Germline CDR1 SGHTA, CDR2 FQGTGA. The CDR3 loop spans 15 amino acids. Trimming removed 4 bases at V and 4 bases at J, with 15 bases between. CDR3 DNA: TGTGCCAGCAGCTACTCCGGTTCCAGGGCAGATACGCAGTATTTT. This translates into CASSYSGSRADTQYF.

This clonotype was seen a few times. This chain connects TRBV7-9 to TRBJ2-3; no clear D gene. There are 11 residues in the CDR3. Germline CDR1 and CDR2: SEHNR and FQNEAQ (reference sequence). V was shortened by 2 bases and J by 3 bases, with 0 bases between the two germline ends. The CDR3: CASSLTDTQYF. In nucleotides, the CDR3 is TGTGCCAGCAGCTTAACAGATACGCAGTATTTT.

This clonotype has just one count. The chain has TRBV5-1 and TRBJ2-3, with 7 bases lining up with TRBD2. CDR1 SGHRS and CDR2 YFSETQ come from the germline V gene. This CDR3 comprises 18 residues. J gave up 0 bases and V 1 base, and 11 bases lay outside the gene matches. The CDR3 spells CASSLWGGTFSSTDTQYF. CDR3 nucleotide sequence: TGCGCCAGCAGCTTGTGGGGGGGGACCTTTTCTAGCACAGATACGCAGTATTTT.

V gene TRBV7-9 combines with J gene TRBJ2-3; D unclear. This CDR3 comprises 12 residues. Trimming shortened V by 2 bases and J by 3 bases, and 3 bases separated the two germline ends. Germline V lookup: CDR1 SEHNR, CDR2 FQNEAQ (reference sequence). The CDR3 coding sequence is TGTGCCAGCAGCTTAAGTACAGATACGCAGTATTTT. Amino acid sequence: CASSLSTDTQYF.